This T cell receptor delta chain was recorded in a study of delta chains in infants with herpesvirus infections. Study background: Infants in Uganda were tracked from birth through primary CMV infection. Postnatally CMV-infected infants were checked for a public fetal Vdelta1/Vgamma8 clonotype. Study results and limitations: The public Vdelta1 clonotype appeared in 4 of 18 CMV-infected infants. Caveat: small sample size and no race- or environment-matched controls.

On this clone itself: Its antigen remains unknown.

Reverse transcription of PBMC RNA used primers specific for the gamma and delta chains. TCRdb fed the RT-PCR reads into CATT to redo clone calling. This sample has over 1,500 delta-chain clones, with roughly 27% found just once. CDR3 length: 20 amino acids. Germline V gene data show CDR1 as TSWWSYY and CDR2 as QGS. Losses at the gene ends were 3 bases for V and 4 bases for J; bases not matched to a gene: 23. Specimen: peripheral blood, collected at time point 3 of longitudinal follow-up. The chain is built from TRDV1 and TRDJ1; 7 nucleotides agree with TRDD2. This TCR came from a human donor who was a Ugandan infant, either HIV-exposed or HIV-unexposed (not recorded which). CDR3 sequence: CALGDHYLIPTGGGIDKLIF. CDR3 in DNA: TGTGCTCTTGGGGACCACTACCTTATTCCTACGGGGGGTGGAATCGATAAACTCATCTTT.